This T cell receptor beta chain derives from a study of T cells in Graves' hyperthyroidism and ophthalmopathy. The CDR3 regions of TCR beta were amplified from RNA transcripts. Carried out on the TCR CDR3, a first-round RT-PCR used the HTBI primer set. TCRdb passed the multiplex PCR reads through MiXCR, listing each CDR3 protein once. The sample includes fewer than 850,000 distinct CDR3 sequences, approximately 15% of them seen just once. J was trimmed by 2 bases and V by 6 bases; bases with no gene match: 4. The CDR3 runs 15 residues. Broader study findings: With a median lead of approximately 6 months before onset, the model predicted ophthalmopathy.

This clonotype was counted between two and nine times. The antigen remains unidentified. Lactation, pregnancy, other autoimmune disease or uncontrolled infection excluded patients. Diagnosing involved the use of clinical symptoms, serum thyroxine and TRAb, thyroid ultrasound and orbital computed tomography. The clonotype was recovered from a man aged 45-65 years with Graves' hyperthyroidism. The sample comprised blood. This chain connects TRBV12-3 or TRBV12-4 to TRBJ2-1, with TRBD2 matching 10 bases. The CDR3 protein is CASRPSGSPYNEQFF. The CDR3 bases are TGTGCCAGCAGACCTAGCGGGAGTCCCTACAATGAGCAGTTCTTC.